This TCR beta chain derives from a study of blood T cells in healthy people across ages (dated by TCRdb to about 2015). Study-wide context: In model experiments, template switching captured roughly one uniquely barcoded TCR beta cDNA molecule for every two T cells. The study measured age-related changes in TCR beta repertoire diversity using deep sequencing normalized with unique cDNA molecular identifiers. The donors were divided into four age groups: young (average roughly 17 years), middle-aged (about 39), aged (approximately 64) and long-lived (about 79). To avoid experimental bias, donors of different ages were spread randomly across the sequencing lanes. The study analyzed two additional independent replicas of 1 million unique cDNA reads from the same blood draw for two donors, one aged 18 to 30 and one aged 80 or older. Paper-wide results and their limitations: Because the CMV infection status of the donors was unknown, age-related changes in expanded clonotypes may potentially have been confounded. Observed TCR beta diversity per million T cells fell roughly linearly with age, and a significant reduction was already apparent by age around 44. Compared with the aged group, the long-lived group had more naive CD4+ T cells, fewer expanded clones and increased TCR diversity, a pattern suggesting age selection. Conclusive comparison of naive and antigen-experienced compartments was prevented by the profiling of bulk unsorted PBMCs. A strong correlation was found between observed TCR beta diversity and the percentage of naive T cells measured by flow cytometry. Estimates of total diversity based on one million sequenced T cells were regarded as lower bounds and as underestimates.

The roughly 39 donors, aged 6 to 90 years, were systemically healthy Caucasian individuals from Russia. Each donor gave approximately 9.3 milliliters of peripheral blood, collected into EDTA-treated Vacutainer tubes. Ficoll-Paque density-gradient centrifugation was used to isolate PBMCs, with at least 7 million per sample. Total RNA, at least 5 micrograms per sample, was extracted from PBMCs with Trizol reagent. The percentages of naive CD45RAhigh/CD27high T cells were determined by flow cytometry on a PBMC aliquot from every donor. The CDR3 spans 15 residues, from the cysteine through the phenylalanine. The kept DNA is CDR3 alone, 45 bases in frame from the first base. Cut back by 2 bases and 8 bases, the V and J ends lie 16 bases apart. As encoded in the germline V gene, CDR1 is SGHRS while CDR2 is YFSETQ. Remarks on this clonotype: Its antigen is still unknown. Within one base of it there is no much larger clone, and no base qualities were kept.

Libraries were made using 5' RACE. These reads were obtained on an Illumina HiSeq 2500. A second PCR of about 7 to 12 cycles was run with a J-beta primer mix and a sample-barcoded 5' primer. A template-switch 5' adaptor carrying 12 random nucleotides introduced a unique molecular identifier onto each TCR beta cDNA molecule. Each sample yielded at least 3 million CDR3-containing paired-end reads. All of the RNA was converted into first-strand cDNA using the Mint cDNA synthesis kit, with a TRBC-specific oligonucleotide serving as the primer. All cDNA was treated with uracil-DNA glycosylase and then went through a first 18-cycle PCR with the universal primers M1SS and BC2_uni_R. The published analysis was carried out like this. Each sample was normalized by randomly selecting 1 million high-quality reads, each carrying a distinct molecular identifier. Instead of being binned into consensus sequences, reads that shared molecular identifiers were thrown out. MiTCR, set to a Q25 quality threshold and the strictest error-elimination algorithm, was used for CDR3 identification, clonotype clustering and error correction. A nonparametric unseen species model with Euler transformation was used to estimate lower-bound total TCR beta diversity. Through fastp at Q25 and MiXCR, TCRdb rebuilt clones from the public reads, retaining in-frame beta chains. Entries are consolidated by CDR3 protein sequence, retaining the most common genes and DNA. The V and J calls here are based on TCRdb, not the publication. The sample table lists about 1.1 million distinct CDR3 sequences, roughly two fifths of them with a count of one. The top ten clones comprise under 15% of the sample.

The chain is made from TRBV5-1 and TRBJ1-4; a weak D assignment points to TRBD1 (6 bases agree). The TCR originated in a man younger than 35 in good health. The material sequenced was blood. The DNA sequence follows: TGCGCCAGCAGCTTACAGGGACGATCTGGAGAAAAACTGTTTTTT. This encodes CASSLQGRSGEKLFF.